These 26 T cell receptor beta chains were all obtained from the same sample, sequenced in a study of CD8+ T cells in alopecia areata. Investigators isolated RNA and reverse transcribed it into cDNA to act as the sequencing template. Sequencing was performed with immunoSEQ multiplex PCR; in TCRdb, only in-frame clones are kept and a portion is missing. The data contain around 270,000 clones, 55% to 70% of them singletons. Treatment reported: oral pan-JAK inhibitor, 5-10 mg twice daily. Sequenced material: CD4+ T cells sorted from blood, taken at week 24, from a patient treated with tofacitinib. The receptors originated from a human donor with alopecia areata.

V is TRBV29-1 and J is TRBJ1-1, with D unresolved. Germline V gene data show CDR1 as SQVTM and CDR2 as ANQGSEA. There are 13 residues in the CDR3. The V gene lost 0 bases and the J gene lost 8 bases, with 13 bases spanning the gap. The CDR3 region is CSVEDLKRSEAFF. Here the CDR3 DNA reads TGCAGCGTTGAAGATCTTAAGAGGAGCGAAGCTTTCTTT.

The chain recombines TRBV7-9 with TRBJ2-7, with D unresolved. CDR3 length equals 16 residues. V was pared by 3 bases and J by 3 bases, with 18 bases between. Germline CDR1 reads SEHNR; CDR2 reads FQNEAQ (reference sequence). CDR3: CASSFPPQDGYYEQYF. The CDR3 DNA reads TGTGCCAGCAGCTTTCCCCCCCAGGACGGATACTACGAGCAGTACTTC.

This clone was observed a single time. The gene calls are TRBV4-1 and TRBJ2-3, with TRBD2 identical over 8 bases. Per germline, CDR1 MGHRA and CDR2 YSYEKL. V was clipped by 4 bases and J by 0 bases; unmatched bases: 9. The CDR3 runs 17 residues. The DNA for the CDR3 is TGCGCCAGCAGCCCTATTATAGCGGGGCTTAGCACAGATACGCAGTATTTT. This gives the protein CASSPIIAGLSTDTQYF.

The CDR3 spells CSVESTGGSTDTQYF. In DNA form, the CDR3 reads TGCAGCGTTGAATCAACCGGCGGAAGCACAGATACGCAGTATTTT. V usage is TRBV29-1 and J usage is TRBJ2-3; no firm D call. The CDR3 spans 15 residues. V lost 2 bases, J lost 0 bases, and 12 bases lay in between. CDR1 SQVTM and CDR2 ANQGSEA come from the germline V gene.

This clone has just a few counts. The sample carries other DNA sequences with the same CDR3. The chain carries TRBV5-1 and TRBJ1-1, with no clear D. Deletions cut 0 bases from V and 0 bases from J, with 6 bases between. Germline values: CDR1 SGHRS, CDR2 YFSETQ. The CDR3 spans 14 residues. The CDR3 DNA reads TGCGCCAGCAGCTTGGGGGGAATGAACACTGAAGCTTTCTTT. Protein sequence: CASSLGGMNTEAFF.

This clone was found once. The CDR3 region is CASSLGQGGQPQHF. DNA for the CDR3: TGCGCCAGCAGCTTGGGACAGGGCGGCCAGCCCCAGCATTTT. V gene TRBV5-1 combines with J gene TRBJ1-5; 7 bases are a match to TRBD1. The CDR3 extends over 14 amino acids. Germline V gene data show CDR1 as SGHRS and CDR2 as YFSETQ. Germline trimming cut 0 bases from V and 7 bases from J; bases unmatched to any gene: 4.

The rearrangement uses TRBV5-1 and TRBJ2-5; D possibly corresponds to TRBD1 (6 bases). Germline V gene data show CDR1 as SGHRS and CDR2 as YFSETQ. The length of the CDR3 is 16 residues. V lost 2 bases to trimming and J lost 5 bases, with 19 bases between them. The DNA of the CDR3 is TGCGCCAGCAGCTTACGAACAGGGTTTGTTCAGGAGACCCAGTACTTC. As protein: CASSLRTGFVQETQYF.

V usage is TRBV29-1 and J usage is TRBJ2-3, with D hard to call. The ends were cut back, 4 bases at V and 2 bases at J, with 10 bases in the middle. Germline loops: CDR1 SQVTM, CDR2 ANQGSEA. This CDR3 has 13 amino acids. The CDR3 spells CSVATAYTDTQYF. Written as DNA, the CDR3 is TGCAGCGTTGCCACAGCATACACAGATACGCAGTATTTT.

This clone was seen only a few times. The V call is TRBV5-5, the J call TRBJ2-5; possibly TRBD1 for D (5 bases). Germline V gives CDR1 SGHKS, CDR2 YYEKEE (reference sequence). The CDR3 totals 13 residues. Trimming pared 2 bases from V and 5 bases from J, leaving 10 bases between. CDR3 coding DNA: TGTGCCAGCAGCTTACTGACAGTGGAGACCCAGTACTTC. Protein sequence: CASSLLTVETQYF. Based on the CDR3 plus reference TRBV5-5 and TRBJ2-5, the full variable domain is DAGVTQSPTHLIKTRGQQVTLRCSPISGHKSVSWYQQVLGQGPQFIFQYYEKEERGRGNFPDRFSARQFPNYSSELNVNALLLGDSALYLCASSLLTVETQYFGPGTRLLVL.

The chain combines TRBV6-5 with TRBJ2-1, with TRBD1 as a possible D gene (5 bases). The CDR3 loop spans 11 amino acids. Trimming left V 7 bases short and J 6 bases short, with 7 bases between. From germline, CDR1 is MNHEY and CDR2 SVGAGI. The CDR3 coding sequence is TGTGCCAGCACCCAGGGCAATGAGCAGTTCTTC. Its translation: CASTQGNEQFF.

The gene calls are TRBV14 and TRBJ2-5; 8 bases align to TRBD1. This CDR3 contains 16 residues. V trimming: 2 bases; J trimming: 5 bases; junction bases outside the gene matches: 10. Germline CDR1 reads SGHDN; CDR2 reads FVKESK. The CDR3 reads CASSQLFRTGRETQYF. The CDR3, as DNA: TGTGCCAGCAGCCAACTTTTCAGGACAGGGCGGGAGACCCAGTACTTC.

This clone was picked up one time. This chain connects TRBV15 to TRBJ2-5; 9 bases line up with TRBD2. CDR1 and CDR2 from the germline V gene are LNHNV and YYDKDF (reference sequence). The CDR3 runs 15 residues. V shed 0 bases and J 4 bases; nucleotides not matched to a gene: 3. The CDR3 reads CATSREAGGGETQYF. The CDR3 DNA is TGTGCCACCAGCAGAGAAGCGGGGGGAGGAGAGACCCAGTACTTC.

V and J are TRBV10-3 and TRBJ1-2; the D gene is possibly TRBD1 (6 bases). This CDR3 is built from 14 residues. From germline, CDR1 is ENHRY and CDR2 SYGVKD. V was trimmed by 2 bases and J by 0 bases, leaving 7 bases between them. The CDR3 DNA reads as TGTGCCATCAGTGAGGGACAGCCTAACTATGGCTACACCTTC. It translates to CAISEGQPNYGYTF.

This chain joins TRBV6-5 and TRBJ2-7; 7 bases match TRBD1. CDR1 and CDR2 (germline): MNHEY, SVGAGI. With 5 bases clipped from V and 0 bases from J, the junction kept 1 base outside the gene matches. The CDR3 sequence is 13 residues long. Here the CDR3 DNA reads TGTGCCAGCAGTAACAGGGGCTCCTACGAGCAGTACTTC. Translated, it gives CASSNRGSYEQYF.

There are a few counts of this clone. This chain uses TRBV30 with TRBJ2-1; 7 nucleotides match TRBD2. CDR1 and CDR2 from the germline V gene are GTSNPN and SVGIG (reference sequence). The CDR3 consists of 17 residues. V trimming: 4 bases; J trimming: 0 bases; junction bases outside the gene matches: 12. The CDR3: CAWKEWRGRSSYNEQFF. DNA for the CDR3: TGTGCCTGGAAGGAGTGGCGGGGGAGGAGCTCCTACAATGAGCAGTTCTTC.

This chain joins TRBV7-2 and TRBJ2-5; possibly TRBD1 or TRBD2 for D (5 bases each). CDR1 is SGHTA, CDR2 FQGNSA, per germline. The length of the CDR3 is 15 residues. Trimming removed 2 bases from V and 5 bases from J, with 15 bases in between. CDR3 DNA: TGTGCCAGCAGCTTAATTAGGGACGTGGGGGAGACCCAGTACTTC. It translates to CASSLIRDVGETQYF.

The chain recombines TRBV7-9 with TRBJ1-2, with D hard to call. The CDR3 loop spans 14 amino acids. V was shortened by 0 bases and J by 6 bases, with 11 bases between the two germline ends. Germline V gives CDR1 SEHNR, CDR2 FQNEAQ (reference sequence). This CDR3 is CASSLAVTMDGYTF. CDR3 coding DNA: TGTGCCAGCAGCTTAGCGGTGACAATGGATGGCTACACCTTC.

The chain employs TRBV30 and TRBJ1-1, with D uncertain. The CDR3 is 12 amino acids. Germline V gives CDR1 GTSNPN, CDR2 SVGIG (reference sequence). Trimming took 6 bases from V and 0 from J, leaving 8 bases between them. Written as DNA, the CDR3 is TGTGCCTGTGTCGTCTTGAACACTGAAGCTTTCTTT. It codes for CACVVLNTEAFF.

This clone came up a few times. The rearrangement uses TRBV15 and TRBJ1-6; no clear D gene. This CDR3 is built from 13 residues. From germline, CDR1 is LNHNV and CDR2 YYDKDF (reference sequence). Trimming cost V 3 bases and J 6 bases, with 6 bases left between them. The CDR3 loop is CATSRAANSPLHF. CDR3 in DNA: TGTGCCACCAGCAGGGCGGCTAATTCACCCCTCCACTTT. Looking up the rest from reference TRBV15 and TRBJ1-6 gives the full variable domain: DAMVIQNPRYQVTQFGKPVTLSCSQTLNHNVMYWYQQKSSQAPKLLFHYYDKDFNNEADTPDNFQSRRPNTSFCFLDIRSPGLGDTAMYLCATSRAANSPLHFGNGTRLTVT.

The chain recombines TRBV6-5 with TRBJ2-4; weak D call: TRBD1 (5 bases). The V end was cut by 0 bases, the J end by 9 bases, with 12 bases between. The CDR3 is 14 amino acids. Per the germline V gene, CDR1 is MNHEY and CDR2 is SVGAGI. The CDR3 sequence is CASSYSAGHTIQYF. The CDR3 DNA reads as TGTGCCAGCAGTTACTCGGCAGGGCACACCATTCAGTACTTC.

The chain uses TRBV11-2 and TRBJ1-1, with D unresolved. The CDR3 covers 16 residues. The V end was cut by 1 base, the J end by 2 bases, with 14 bases between. Germline assignment: CDR1 SGHAT and CDR2 FQNNGV. The CDR3 reads CASSLASGLSNTEAFF. The CDR3 nucleotides are TGTGCCAGCAGCTTAGCCTCCGGACTCTCTAACACTGAAGCTTTCTTT.

The chain links TRBV29-1 to TRBJ2-4, with D perhaps assigned TRBD1 or TRBD2 (5 bases each). This CDR3 region has 13 residues. Deletions cut 6 bases from V and 9 bases from J, with 18 bases between. CDR1 and CDR2 (germline): SQVTM, ANQGSEA. The CDR3 DNA reads as TGCAGCGTCCTCACGCAGGGTGGAGGCATTCAGTACTTC. Its protein product is CSVLTQGGGIQYF.

The chain has TRBV16 and TRBJ2-7; the D is unclear. V was pared by 3 bases and J by 5 bases, with 11 bases between. The CDR3 spans 13 residues. Looked up from germline, CDR1 is KGHSY and CDR2 is FQNENV. The CDR3 sequence: CASSQYGFDEQYF. The CDR3 region has the DNA TGTGCCAGCAGCCAGTACGGATTCGACGAGCAGTACTTC.

This clone showed up just a few times. The rearrangement links TRBV29-1 to TRBJ1-1; D is undetermined. With 3 bases removed from V and 3 bases from J, the gap between germline ends came to 2 bases. The CDR3 has 10 residues. Germline CDR1 is SQVTM and CDR2 is ANQGSEA. The CDR3 is CSVEYTEAFF. As DNA, the CDR3 is TGCAGCGTTGAGTACACTGAAGCTTTCTTT.

The chain carries TRBV4-2 and TRBJ2-7; 8 bases map to TRBD1. CDR3 length: 16 amino acids. The V and J ends lost 1 base and 1 base, in that order; junction bases with no gene match: 6. In germline, CDR1 is LGHNA, CDR2 YNFKEQ. The CDR3 protein is CASSQALGQGSYEQYF. The CDR3 DNA reads as TGTGCCAGCAGCCAAGCCCTTGGACAGGGATCCTACGAGCAGTACTTC.

The chain carries TRBV5-4 and TRBJ2-3; D gene ambiguous. Germline V lookup: CDR1 SGHNT, CDR2 YYREEE (reference sequence). The CDR3 sequence is 16 residues long. Trimming took 2 bases from V and 0 from J, leaving 13 bases between them. The CDR3 region has the DNA TGTGCCAGCAGCTTTAAACTCGGCGGTAGCACAGATACGCAGTATTTT. The encoded protein is CASSFKLGGSTDTQYF.